The sequence of this T cell receptor (beta chain) was determined in a study of T cell repertoires in ileal Crohn's disease. Trimming removed 2 bases from V and 8 bases from J; junction bases left unmatched: 17. The CDR3 is made up of 18 amino acids. Germline lookup yields CDR1 SGHTA and CDR2 FQGNSA. Generated by immunoSEQ multiplex PCR, the TCRdb table keeps only in-frame clones and is missing some. The sample includes over 2,000 clones, around 96% seen only once; the top ten take 0.95% to 1.5%. The source material was ileal tissue. The receptor was derived from an adult with Crohn's disease. The chain uses TRBV7-2 and TRBJ1-2, with TRBD1 matching over 10 bases. The CDR3 DNA is TGTGCCAGCAGCTTAATACCTCACCAACGGACAGGGGGGAGAGGCTACACCTTC. Protein sequence: CASSLIPHQRTGGRGYTF.